This entry features one TCR beta chain sequence. The sample comes from a study of blood T cell repertoires in COVID-19. Overall study: Acute-phase and convalescent COVID-19 samples originated in the United States, Italy and Spain. PBMCs, B-cell-depleted T cells, or T cells provided the cDNA or gDNA that made up the material.

Under the authors' procedure: Reference gene primer amplification gave nucleated cell count estimates. Here immunoSEQ multiplex PCR was the method, and the copy in TCRdb shows in-frame clones only, minus some. From that table come the V and J calls and clone size; the DNA was used to work out D and trimming. The repertoire holds 80,000 to 95,000 clones, about 85% seen once, with around 39% in the top ten. V was trimmed by 1 base and J by 0 bases, leaving 10 bases between them. Per germline, CDR1 LNHDA and CDR2 SQIVND (reference sequence). The CDR3 runs 15 residues. The receptor comes from a man aged 80 or over with acute or convalescent COVID-19. The specimen was peripheral blood. The chain joins TRBV19 to TRBJ2-7, with D possibly TRBD1 on 5 matching bases. The CDR3 sequence: CASSIARQPSYEQYF. CDR3 nucleotide sequence: TGTGCCAGTAGTATAGCGAGACAGCCCTCCTACGAGCAGTACTTC.